This T cell receptor (beta chain) originates from a study of T cell responses to AZD1222 COVID-19 vaccine. This clone was picked up one time. Trimming removed 10 bases at V and 4 bases at J, with 26 bases between. The CDR3 runs 17 residues. From germline, CDR1 is SNHLY and CDR2 FYNNEI. Generated by immunoSEQ multiplex PCR, the TCRdb table keeps only in-frame clones and is missing some. The repertoire consists of about 140,000 clones, with roughly 90% occurring once and the leading ten covering over 3.5%. The specimen was peripheral blood, collected on day 0 of AZD1222 vaccination. The V and J genes are TRBV2 and TRBJ2-4; D uncertain. This receptor was obtained from an adult in good health. The CDR3 nucleotides read TGTGCCACCGCCCCTGGCTCCTGGGCAGCTGATAAAAACATTCAGTACTTC. This translates into CATAPGSWAADKNIQYF.